These 6 T cell receptor beta chains share one sample of origin, sequenced in a study of blood T cell repertoires in COVID-19. TCRdb's table, derived via immunoSEQ multiplex PCR, lists solely in-frame clones and lacks some. The sample shows 100,000 to 150,000 clones, roughly four fifths of them seen only once. The sequenced sample consisted of peripheral blood. Every receptor here comes from a man in his forties or fifties with acute or convalescent COVID-19.

This chain connects TRBV11-2 to TRBJ2-3; D is possibly TRBD2 (5 bases). This CDR3 is 14 amino acids long. Trimming stripped 7 bases from V and 0 bases from J, with 11 bases between. Germline assignment: CDR1 SGHAT and CDR2 FQNNGV. In DNA form, the CDR3 reads TGTGCCAGCAAGGAGGCTCCGAGCACAGATACGCAGTATTTT. Encoded protein: CASKEAPSTDTQYF.

The rearrangement joins TRBV6-5 to TRBJ1-1, with D perhaps matching TRBD1 (6 bases). The V gene's germline CDR1 is MNHEY and CDR2 SVGAGI. The CDR3 length is 14 residues. V was trimmed by 7 bases and J by 1 base, leaving 13 bases between them. This CDR3 reads CASNPRDKNTEAFF. DNA of the CDR3: TGTGCCAGCAATCCCCGGGACAAGAACACTGAAGCTTTCTTT.

The genes are TRBV5-5 and TRBJ2-2; the match to TRBD2 covers 7 bases. Germline V gene lookup returns CDR1 SGHKS and CDR2 YYEKEE (reference sequence). The CDR3 length is 19 residues. Trimming cost V 0 bases and J 6 bases; bases outside gene matches: 17. The CDR3 nucleotides are TGTGCCAGCAGCTTGGGAGCGGGCGCCTTCTTGGGGGGGGCCGGGGAGCTGTTTTTT. As protein: CASSLGAGAFLGGAGELFF.

The V call is TRBV15, the J call TRBJ1-2; 7 nucleotides line up with TRBD1. Germline lookup yields CDR1 LNHNV and CDR2 YYDKDF (reference sequence). There are 14 residues in the CDR3. J was trimmed by 0 bases and V by 5 bases; bases with no gene match: 3. The CDR3 bases are TGTGCCACCAGCGGACAGGTTACTAACTATGGCTACACCTTC. Translation: CATSGQVTNYGYTF. Supplemented by reference TRBV15 and TRBJ1-2, the full variable domain reads DAMVIQNPRYQVTQFGKPVTLSCSQTLNHNVMYWYQQKSSQAPKLLFHYYDKDFNNEADTPDNFQSRRPNTSFCFLDIRSPGLGDTAMYLCATSGQVTNYGYTFGSGTRLTVV.

This clone has only one observation. The V and J genes are TRBV2 and TRBJ1-5; D remains ambiguous. The V end was cut by 6 bases, the J end by 2 bases, with 11 bases between. Germline V gene lookup returns CDR1 SNHLY and CDR2 FYNNEI. The CDR3 sequence is 14 residues long. The chain's CDR3 is CASSQARGNQPQHF. CDR3 DNA sequence: TGTGCCAGCAGCCAGGCGAGGGGCAATCAGCCCCAGCATTTT.

This sequence joins TRBV19 and TRBJ1-4; TRBD1 matches at 10 bases. The germline V gene has CDR1 LNHDA and CDR2 SQIVND (reference sequence). V lost 5 bases and J lost 8; bases outside the gene matches: 8. This CDR3 comprises 15 residues. The CDR3 nucleotides read TGTGCCAGTAGTGTCACCGGGACAGGGGAGGAAAAACTGTTTTTT. Residues: CASSVTGTGEEKLFF.